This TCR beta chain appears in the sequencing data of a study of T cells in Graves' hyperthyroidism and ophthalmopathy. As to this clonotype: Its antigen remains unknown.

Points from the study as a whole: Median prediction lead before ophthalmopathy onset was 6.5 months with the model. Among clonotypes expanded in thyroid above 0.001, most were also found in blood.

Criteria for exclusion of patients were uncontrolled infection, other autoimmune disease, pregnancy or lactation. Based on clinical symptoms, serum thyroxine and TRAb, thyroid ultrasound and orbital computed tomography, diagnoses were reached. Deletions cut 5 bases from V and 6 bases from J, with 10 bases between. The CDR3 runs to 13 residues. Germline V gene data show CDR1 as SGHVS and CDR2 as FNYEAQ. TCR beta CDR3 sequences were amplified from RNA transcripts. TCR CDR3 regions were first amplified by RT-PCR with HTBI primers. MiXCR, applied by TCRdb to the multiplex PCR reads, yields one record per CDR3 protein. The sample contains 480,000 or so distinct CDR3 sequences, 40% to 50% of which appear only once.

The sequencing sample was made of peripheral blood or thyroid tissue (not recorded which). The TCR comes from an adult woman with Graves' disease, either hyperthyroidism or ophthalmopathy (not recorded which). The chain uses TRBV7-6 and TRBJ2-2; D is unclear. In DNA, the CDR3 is TGTGCCAGCAGCCCGTTCGGTTCCGGGGAGCTGTTTTTT. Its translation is CASSPFGSGELFF.